A selection of T cell receptor beta chains follows, all from one sample in a study of blood T cell repertoires in COVID-19. The repertoire was sequenced with immunoSEQ multiplex PCR; TCRdb's copy has only in-frame clones and lacks some. The sample records 100,000 to 150,000 clones, 80% to 85% being singletons. The sequenced material came from peripheral blood. Source of these receptors: a woman between 45 and 65 years old with acute or convalescent COVID-19. Both conserved end residues are part of each CDR3. D genes are given only for firm matches. Rows give clone size only sometimes, using once, few, many, or a class for an expanded clone.

d_call clone_size j_call v_call cdr3_aa cdr3_nt
TRBD1 NA TRBJ1-6 TRBV15 CATSRPGQGGNSPLHF TGTGCCACCAGCAGACCCGGACAGGGAGGTAATTCACCCCTCCACTTT
TRBD1 NA TRBJ1-6 TRBV6-5 CASRDSVFTPLHF TGTGCCAGCCGGGACAGCGTGTTTACACCCCTCCACTTT
TRBD2 NA TRBJ2-7 TRBV27 CASSSPRLAGLDEQYF TGTGCCAGCTCCTCCCCCAGACTAGCGGGATTAGACGAGCAGTACTTC
NA NA TRBJ2-5 TRBV28 CASSLVAGLETQYF TGTGCCAGCAGTTTAGTTGCGGGACTTGAGACCCAGTACTTC
NA NA TRBJ1-1 TRBV29-1 CSVGGGTEAFF TGCAGCGTAGGTGGGGGGACTGAAGCTTTCTTT
NA NA TRBJ1-3 TRBV7-9 CASSPLLGEAGNTIYF TGTGCCAGCAGCCCGCTTTTAGGGGAAGCTGGAAACACCATATATTTT
NA NA TRBJ2-1 TRBV27 CASSSMFGGIYNEQFF TGTGCCAGCAGTTCCATGTTTGGGGGGATTTACAATGAGCAGTTCTTC
TRBD2 NA TRBJ2-5 TRBV4-1 CASSQDGMIGAGAVQTQYF TGCGCCAGCAGCCAAGATGGCATGATAGGAGCGGGAGCCGTACAGACCCAGTACTTC
NA NA TRBJ1-2 TRBV28 CASSLRRVGGYTF TGTGCCAGCAGTTTACGCAGGGTTGGAGGCTACACCTTC
NA once TRBJ2-7 TRBV6-5 CAIRKGVTTYEQYF TGTGCCATCAGAAAAGGGGTAACCACCTACGAGCAGTACTTC
NA NA TRBJ1-6 TRBV12-3/TRBV12-4 CASGEGDSPLHF TGTGCCAGCGGCGAAGGGGATTCACCCCTCCACTTT
TRBD1 NA TRBJ2-1 TRBV10-1 CASSGSRDRDSSYNEQFF TGCGCCAGCAGTGGGAGCCGGGACAGGGACAGCTCCTACAATGAGCAGTTCTTC
NA NA TRBJ1-5 TRBV28 CASSLAGRKPQHF TGTGCCAGCAGTTTGGCAGGGAGGAAGCCCCAGCATTTT
TRBD2 NA TRBJ2-3 TRBV6-1 CASSEGDYTDTQYF TGTGCCAGCAGTGAAGGGGACTACACAGATACGCAGTATTTT
NA NA TRBJ1-2 TRBV5-1 CASSLAGDTYGYTF TGCGCCAGCAGCTTGGCAGGGGATACCTATGGCTACACCTTC